This is a list of T cell receptor beta chains from one sample in a study of T-cell memory formation after mild COVID-19. Using its own MiXCR run on the 5' RACE reads, TCRdb lists one record per CDR3 protein. The sample has approximately 480,000 distinct CDR3 sequences; around a sixth are singletons. The sequencing sample was made of PBMCs or a T cell subset sorted from them (not recorded which). The receptors were sampled from an adult woman who had mild COVID-19 (a few samples of this study predate the infection). Cell type and time point are not known. The CDR3 runs from the conserved cysteine through the conserved F or W. The D gene is left open where the match is weak. A clone size is listed for some rows: how often the clone was seen (once, few, many), or a class if it is expanded.

d_call,v_call,j_call,clone_size,cdr3_length,cdr3_nt,cdr3_aa
TRBD2,TRBV12-3/TRBV12-4,TRBJ2-1,-,17,TGTGCCAGCAGTTTCAATTGGCGGGAGTTCGCTAGGTATGAGCAGTTCTTC,CASSFNWREFARYEQFF
TRBD1,TRBV11-2,TRBJ2-4,many,15,TGTGCCAGCAACCCCTGGGGACAGGGGGCAAACATTCAGTACTTC,CASNPWGQGANIQYF
TRBD1,TRBV2,TRBJ1-2,-,14,TGTGCCAGCCATCGGGGGAGAGGGGGCAGCGGCTACACCTTC,CASHRGRGGSGYTF
-,TRBV18,TRBJ2-7,-,15,TGTGCCAGCTCACCTGCCTCGGACGGAACCTACGAGCAGTACTTC,CASSPASDGTYEQYF
TRBD1,TRBV12-3/TRBV12-4,TRBJ1-2,few,16,TGTGCCAGCTCGACCTCTCGGACAGGGACTAACTATGGCTACACCTTC,CASSTSRTGTNYGYTF
-,TRBV20-1,TRBJ2-5,-,13,TGCAGTGCCCCTTCGACTGGGGAGTCGGCCCAGTACTTC,CSAPSTGESAQYF
-,TRBV6-6,TRBJ2-7,once,16,TGTGCCAGCAGTTACTTGGTCACAGGCCCTTCCTACGAGCAGTACTTC,CASSYLVTGPSYEQYF
-,TRBV7-9,TRBJ2-7,few,13,TGTGCCAGCGGACCCCCAATTCCCTACGAGCAGTACTTC,CASGPPIPYEQYF
TRBD2,TRBV4-2,TRBJ2-5,many,17,TGTGCCAGCAGCCAAGTCGTAGCGGGAGGTTTCCAAGAGACCCAGTACTTC,CASSQVVAGGFQETQYF
TRBD1,TRBV9,TRBJ2-1,many,15,TGTGCCAGCAGCCTGACAGGGGTCTCCTACAATGAGCAGTTCTTC,CASSLTGVSYNEQFF
-,TRBV12-3/TRBV12-4,TRBJ1-2,-,15,TGTGCCAGCAACTTCCAGGGGAACAAGGGCTATGGCTACACCTTC,CASNFQGNKGYGYTF
-,TRBV12-3/TRBV12-4,TRBJ1-2,-,12,TGTGCCAGCAGTCGAGGACAAGACGGCTACACCTTC,CASSRGQDGYTF
TRBD2,TRBV5-4,TRBJ2-2,-,19,TGTGCCACCTCAGGGGGAGGACTAGCGGGGGGCACGAACACCGGGGAGCTGTTTTTT,CATSGGGLAGGTNTGELFF
-,TRBV7-8,TRBJ2-7,-,15,TGTGCCAGCAGCTTTGTTCAGGGGCCCCACTACGAGCAGTACTTC,CASSFVQGPHYEQYF
-,TRBV7-2,TRBJ2-3,few,14,TGTGCCAGCAGCCTAACGACCCGAGGGGATACGCAGTATTTT,CASSLTTRGDTQYF
-,TRBV7-9,TRBJ1-2,many,12,TGTGCCAGCAGCTTGGACGGCTATGGCTACACCTTC,CASSLDGYGYTF
-,TRBV6-5,TRBJ1-6,-,16,TGTGCCAGCAGTTACCTTCTCGACAGTGGGAATTCACCCCTCCACTTT,CASSYLLDSGNSPLHF
TRBD2,TRBV7-2,TRBJ2-1,few,20,TGTGCCAGCAGCTTAGCGGAGGGGGGACTAGCGGGAGGGAGGTATAATGAGCAGTTCTTC,CASSLAEGGLAGGRYNEQFF
-,TRBV5-1,TRBJ2-3,few,16,TGCGCCAGCAGCTTGGAGTTGGTGGACAGCACAGATACGCAGTATTTT,CASSLELVDSTDTQYF
-,TRBV4-1,TRBJ2-7,-,16,TGCGCCAGCAGCCAATACGGACAGAACCCCACCTACGAGCAGTACTTC,CASSQYGQNPTYEQYF
TRBD1,TRBV2,TRBJ1-2,-,14,TGTGCCAGCATCGGGACAGGGACTAACTATGGCTACACCTTC,CASIGTGTNYGYTF
TRBD1,TRBV10-3,TRBJ2-7,-,13,TGTGCCATCAGTGAAGGGGGCAGCTACGAGCAGTACTTC,CAISEGGSYEQYF
-,TRBV29-1,TRBJ1-2,-,15,TGCAGCGTTGAACGACGATCCCCCACGAACTATGGCTACACCTTC,CSVERRSPTNYGYTF
-,TRBV7-2,TRBJ2-7,-,15,TGTGCCAGCAGCTTGCAGGGGGGCTACTCCTACGAGCAGTACTTC,CASSLQGGYSYEQYF
-,TRBV6-2/TRBV6-3,TRBJ2-5,-,13,TGTGCCAGCGGACGGGGGCGCCAAGAGACCCAGTACTTC,CASGRGRQETQYF
-,TRBV7-4,TRBJ2-3,-,15,TGTGCCAGCAGCCCTCGACAGAGGCCCACAGATACGCAGTATTTT,CASSPRQRPTDTQYF
-,TRBV3-2,TRBJ2-3,few,17,TGTGCCAGCAGCCAAGTCGTGGGGACGCCGGGCACAGATACGCAGTATTTT,CASSQVVGTPGTDTQYF
TRBD2,TRBV6-6,TRBJ2-1,-,14,TGTGCCAGCAGCACACTCGGGGGGGGCAATGAGCAGTTCTTC,CASSTLGGGNEQFF
-,TRBV7-8,TRBJ2-2,-,14,TGTGCCAGCAGCACCCGGGCTCGGGCAGGGGAGCTGTTTTTT,CASSTRARAGELFF
-,TRBV7-9,TRBJ2-5,few,17,TGTGCCAGCAGCTTGACCTCATTCGGGGGGCGACAAGAGACCCAGTACTTC,CASSLTSFGGRQETQYF
-,TRBV20-1,TRBJ2-7,-,16,TGCAGTGCTAGAGATGGGAAATCAGGGAGAAATTACGAGCAGTACTTC,CSARDGKSGRNYEQYF
-,TRBV7-2,TRBJ2-7,-,15,TGTGCCAGCAGCTTAGCAGCTAGTACGGTCTACGAGCAGTACTTC,CASSLAASTVYEQYF